The source of this T cell receptor beta chain is a study of Graves' ophthalmopathy and Graves' hyperthyroidism. This CDR3 is built from 14 residues. Trimming removed 5 bases from V and 12 bases from J; junction bases left unmatched: 9. The sequenced template was RNA, covering the TCR beta CDR3 region. In the first round, RT-PCR was carried out with HTBI primers, and a multiplex PCR formed the second round. TCRdb re-called the multiplex PCR reads with MiXCR, one entry per CDR3 protein. Here the sample spans over 650,000 distinct CDR3 sequences, roughly two fifths being singletons. Sequencing input: peripheral blood. The receptor's source is an adult man with Graves' ophthalmopathy. The chain has TRBV12-3 or TRBV12-4 and TRBJ1-6; 8 nucleotides agree with TRBD1. The CDR3 sequence is CASSPGTGLEPLHF. The CDR3 DNA reads TGTGCCAGCAGTCCCGGGACAGGTCTCGAACCCCTCCACTTT.